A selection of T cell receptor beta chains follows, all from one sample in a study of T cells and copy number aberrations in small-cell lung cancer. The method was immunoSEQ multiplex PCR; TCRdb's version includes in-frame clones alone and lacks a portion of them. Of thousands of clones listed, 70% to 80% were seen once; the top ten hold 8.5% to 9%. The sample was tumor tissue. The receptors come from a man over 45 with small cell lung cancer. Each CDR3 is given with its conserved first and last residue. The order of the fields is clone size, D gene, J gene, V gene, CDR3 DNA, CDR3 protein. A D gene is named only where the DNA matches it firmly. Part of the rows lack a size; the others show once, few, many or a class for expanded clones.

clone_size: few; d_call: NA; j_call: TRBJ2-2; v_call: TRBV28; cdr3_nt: TGTGCCAGCAGTGTAGCTTGGACCGGGGAGCTGTTTTTT; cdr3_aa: CASSVAWTGELFF
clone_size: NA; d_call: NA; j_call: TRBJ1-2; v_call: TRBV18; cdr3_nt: TGTGCCAGCTCAGGAAGGCAGGGCAGCTATGGCTACACCTTC; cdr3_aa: CASSGRQGSYGYTF
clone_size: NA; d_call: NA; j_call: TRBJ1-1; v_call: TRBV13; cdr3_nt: TGTGCCAGCAGCTTAGTCCTATTAGAAGCTTTCTTT; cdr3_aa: CASSLVLLEAFF
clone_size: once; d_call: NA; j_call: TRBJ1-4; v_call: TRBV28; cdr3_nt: TGTGCCAGCAGTTTGACCCCAAGGGAAAAACTGTTTTTT; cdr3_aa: CASSLTPREKLFF
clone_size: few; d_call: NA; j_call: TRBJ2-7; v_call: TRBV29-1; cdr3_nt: TGCAGCGTTCTGAGTGGATCCCACTACGAGCAGTACTTC; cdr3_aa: CSVLSGSHYEQYF
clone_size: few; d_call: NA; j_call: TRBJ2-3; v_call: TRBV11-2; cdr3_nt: TGTGCCAGCAGCTTAGAAAAACGTAGCACAGATACGCAGTATTTT; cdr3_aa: CASSLEKRSTDTQYF
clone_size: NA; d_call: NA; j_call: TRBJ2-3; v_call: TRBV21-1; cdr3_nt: TGTGCCAGCGCGGGAGCGACAGATACGCAGTATTTT; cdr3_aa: CASAGATDTQYF
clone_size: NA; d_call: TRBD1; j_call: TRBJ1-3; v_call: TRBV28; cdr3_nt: TGTGCCAGCAGTCCCCCGGGACAGATATCTGGAAACACCATATATTTT; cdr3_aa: CASSPPGQISGNTIYF
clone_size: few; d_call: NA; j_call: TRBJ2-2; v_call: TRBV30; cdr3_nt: TGTGCCTGGAGTTTTAGACAGTCGAACACCGGGGAGCTGTTTTTT; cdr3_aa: CAWSFRQSNTGELFF
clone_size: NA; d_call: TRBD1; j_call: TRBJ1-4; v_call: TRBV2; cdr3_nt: TGTGCCAGCAGTTCGGACAGGAACGAAAAACTGTTTTTT; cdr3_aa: CASSSDRNEKLFF
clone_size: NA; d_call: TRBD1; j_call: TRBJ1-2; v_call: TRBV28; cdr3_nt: TGTGCCAGCAGTTTATTCGGACAGGGGCGGTCCGGCTACACCTTC; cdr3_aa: CASSLFGQGRSGYTF
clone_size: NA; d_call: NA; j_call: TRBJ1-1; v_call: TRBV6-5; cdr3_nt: TGTGCCAGCAGTTACTCGTCAAGGGCCGAAGCTTTCTTT; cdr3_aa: CASSYSSRAEAFF
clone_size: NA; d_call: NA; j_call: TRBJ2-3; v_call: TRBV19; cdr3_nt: TGTGCCTGTACAGGGTTCGGTGCAGATACGCAGTATTTT; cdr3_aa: CACTGFGADTQYF
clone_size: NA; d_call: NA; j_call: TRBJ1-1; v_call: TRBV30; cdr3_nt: TGTGCCTGGAGTGCTGGGGTGCAGAACACTGAAGCTTTCTTT; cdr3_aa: CAWSAGVQNTEAFF
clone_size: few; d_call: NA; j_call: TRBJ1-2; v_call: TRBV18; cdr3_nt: TGTGCCAGCTCACCCGGCAGGAGGCTGGATGGCTACACCTTC; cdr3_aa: CASSPGRRLDGYTF
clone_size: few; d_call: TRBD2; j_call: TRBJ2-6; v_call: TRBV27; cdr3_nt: TGTGCCAGCAGTTTATGGTGGGGGTCTAGCGGGAGTACGGGGGCCAACGTCCTGACTTTC; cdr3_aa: CASSLWWGSSGSTGANVLTF
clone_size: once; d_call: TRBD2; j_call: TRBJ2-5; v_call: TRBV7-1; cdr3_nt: TGTGCCAGCAGCTTAGATCGGTGGGAGGGTCCCCAAGAGACCCAGTACTTC; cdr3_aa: CASSLDRWEGPQETQYF